This TCR beta chain was found in a study of T-cell reconstitution after alpha-beta-depleted transplantation in children. Study observations and caveats: Reportedly, roughly two months post-transplant, alpha-beta T cells arose from several hundred expanded graft clones. Among T cells one year after transplant, newly produced cells accounted for most counts and diversity. From surviving recipient T cells and thymic progenitors came the high day-60 TCRbeta diversity observed in some patients.

TCRbeta library preparation incorporated unique molecular identifiers. TCRdb processed the PCR reads anew with MiXCR; each CDR3 protein has one entry. The table includes 100,000 or so distinct CDR3 sequences, approximately 6% detected once. This clonotype was detected many times. The target antigen is unknown. CDR3 length: 15 amino acids. Trimming cost V 0 bases and J 0 bases, with 6 bases left between them. Germline V lookup: CDR1 MNHEY, CDR2 SVGEGT. Sequencing was performed on PBMCs, mostly from graft donor cells, taken 60 days after TCRalphabeta/CD19-depleted stem cell transplant. The sequence was obtained from a female patient between 2 and 15 years old who had a stem cell transplant for Fanconi anemia, so the T cells may come from the graft donor. This chain links TRBV6-2 or TRBV6-3 with TRBJ2-1; no clear D. Here the CDR3 reads CASSYSRDSYNEQFF. For the CDR3, the DNA is TGTGCCAGCAGTTACTCTAGGGACTCCTACAATGAGCAGTTCTTC.